This T cell receptor beta chain derives from a study of blood T cells in healthy people across ages. Germline trimming cut 7 bases from V and 4 bases from J; bases unmatched to any gene: 4. The CDR3 runs 14 residues. Per germline, CDR1 MNHEY and CDR2 SVGAGI. Using a J-beta primer mix together with a sample-barcoded 5' primer, a second PCR was run for about 7 to 12 cycles. TCRdb passed the 5' RACE reads through MiXCR, listing each CDR3 protein once. The data show 850,000 to 1,100,000 distinct CDR3 sequences, 35% to 40% seen once. At least ten counts were recorded for this clonotype. In terms of origin and age, donors were healthy Caucasian individuals from Russia aged about 6 to 90.

This clonotype was sampled from a man aged 18 to 30 in good health. The gene calls are TRBV6-5 and TRBJ2-1; 10 bases map to TRBD2. The sample consisted of blood. The CDR3 DNA sequence: TGTGCCAGCACCTCTAGCGGGAGATACAATGAGCAGTTCTTC. Its translation: CASTSSGRYNEQFF.